The clone carrying this T cell receptor (beta chain) was counted ten times or more. This sample was included in a study of immune characterization of retroperitoneal liposarcoma. Each CDR3 protein is one row after TCRdb ran MiXCR on the PCR reads. Of 10,000 to 12,000 distinct CDR3 sequences listed, around 30% are singletons. V lost 1 base to trimming and J lost 1 base; unmatched junction nucleotides: 5. The V gene's germline CDR1 is MNHNS and CDR2 SASEGT. There are 16 residues in the CDR3. Material: tumor tissue. This chain uses TRBV6-1 with TRBJ2-7; TRBD1 matches at 9 bases. This sequence was found in a male donor with retroperitoneal liposarcoma. CDR3 DNA: TGTGCCAGCAGTGAAGATGAAGGACAGGGGTCCTACGAGCAGTACTTC. Translation gives CASSEDEGQGSYEQYF.